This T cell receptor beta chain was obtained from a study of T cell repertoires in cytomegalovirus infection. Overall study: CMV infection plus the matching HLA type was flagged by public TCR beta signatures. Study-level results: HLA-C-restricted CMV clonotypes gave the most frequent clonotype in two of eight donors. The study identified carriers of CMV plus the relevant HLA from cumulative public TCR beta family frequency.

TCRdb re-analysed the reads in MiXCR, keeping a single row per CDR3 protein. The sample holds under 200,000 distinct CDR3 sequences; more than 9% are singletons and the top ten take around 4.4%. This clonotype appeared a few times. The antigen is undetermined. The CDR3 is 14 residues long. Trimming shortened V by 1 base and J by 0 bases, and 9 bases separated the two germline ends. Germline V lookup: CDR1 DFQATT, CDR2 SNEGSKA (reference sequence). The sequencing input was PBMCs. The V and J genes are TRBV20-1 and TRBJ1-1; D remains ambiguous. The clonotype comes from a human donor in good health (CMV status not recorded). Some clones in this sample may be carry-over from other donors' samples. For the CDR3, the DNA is TGCAGTGCTAGAGCCGGACGGTTGAACACTGAAGCTTTCTTT. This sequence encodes CSARAGRLNTEAFF.